The clone carrying this T cell receptor beta chain was counted between two and nine times. The data derive from a study of control samples from healthy donors and cancer patients. The data were produced by immunoSEQ multiplex PCR, yet TCRdb's version contains in-frame clones alone and is incomplete. Of 190,000 or so clones detected, approximately 92% appear once; the ten largest clones hold 1.4% to 1.5%. The TCR originated in a man aged 18 to 30 in good health. Sequences were obtained from blood.

The CDR3 nucleotides are TGTGCCAGCAGCGTAGCTACTATAACAGGGGGGGAGACCCAGTACTTC. Amino acids: CASSVATITGGETQYF. The chain has TRBV9 and TRBJ2-5; 8 bases are shared with TRBD1. Trimming took 0 bases from V and 5 from J; bases not matched to a gene: 9. From germline, CDR1 is SGDLS and CDR2 YYNGEE. The CDR3 runs 16 residues. The full variable domain, completed using reference TRBV9 and TRBJ2-5, is DSGVTQTPKHLITATGQRVTLRCSPRSGDLSVYWYQQSLDQGLQFLIQYYNGEERAKGNILERFSAQQFPDLHSELNLSSLELGDSALYFCASSVATITGGETQYFGPGTRLLVL.